The 13 T cell receptor beta chains below all came from one sample that was sequenced in a study of OX40 agonist ivuxolimab in advanced cancers. TCRdb keeps only in-frame clones here, not all; method: immunoSEQ multiplex PCR. This table has about 22,000 clones, 70% to 90% appearing once. The source material was CD4+ or CD8+ T cells sorted from blood, sampled in a trial of the OX40 agonist ivuxolimab. The source of these receptors is an adult with an advanced solid tumor such as melanoma, head and neck, liver or kidney cancer.

The rearrangement joins TRBV11-2 to TRBJ2-5; TRBD1 aligns across 10 bases. Trimming cost V 3 bases and J 4 bases; bases outside gene matches: 5. The CDR3 consists of 15 residues. Germline lookup yields CDR1 SGHAT and CDR2 FQNNGV. The CDR3 DNA reads as TGTGCCAGCAGCTTTCCGGGACAGGGGCTAGAGACCCAGTACTTC. Translating gives CASSFPGQGLETQYF.

V and J are TRBV2 and TRBJ1-2; D gene unclear. The germline V gene encodes CDR1 SNHLY and CDR2 FYNNEI. This CDR3 has 15 residues. Trimming removed 4 bases at V and 4 bases at J, with 16 bases between. The DNA of the CDR3 is TGTGCCAGCAGTGTATCGGCAAGTGTACTCTATGGCTACACCTTC. It translates to CASSVSASVLYGYTF.

The J gene is TRBJ1-1, the V gene TRBV7-9, with TRBD1 matching over 8 bases. This CDR3 spans 14 amino acids. Germline V gene data show CDR1 as SEHNR and CDR2 as FQNEAQ (reference sequence). V dropped 4 bases and J dropped 10; count of bases not matched to a gene: 11. CDR3 bases: TGTGCCAGCAGCTGGGACAGGCGGGGTGGACGAGCTTTCTTT. Its protein product is CASSWDRRGGRAFF.

This clone is a singleton in its sample. The CDR3 protein is CARSSPVLATPEQYF. DNA of the CDR3: TGTGCCAGAAGCTCGCCGGTGTTAGCGACGCCCGAGCAGTACTTC. This sequence joins TRBV5-3 and TRBJ2-7; possibly TRBD2 for D (5 bases). TRBV5-3 is recorded as an ORF, its role being uncertain. Trimming removed 3 bases at V and 6 bases at J, with 19 bases between. The CDR3 sequence is 15 residues long.

This chain connects TRBV15 to TRBJ2-1; maybe TRBD1 (6 bases). Germline V gives CDR1 LNHNV, CDR2 YYDKDF (reference sequence). The CDR3 length is 15 residues. V was clipped by 5 bases and J by 7 bases, with 18 bases between them. CDR3 region: CATSGSGVPRNEQFF. The DNA for the CDR3 is TGTGCCACCAGCGGATCAGGGGTCCCGAGGAATGAGCAGTTCTTC.

The rearrangement joins TRBV19 to TRBJ2-1; D is unclear. CDR3 length: 13 residues. V lost 5 bases, J lost 4 bases, and 9 bases lay in between. Germline loops: CDR1 LNHDA, CDR2 SQIVND (reference sequence). The chain's CDR3 is CASSPDGYNEQFF. The CDR3 coding sequence is TGTGCCAGTAGTCCCGACGGGTACAATGAGCAGTTCTTC.

The rearrangement uses TRBV28 and TRBJ2-5; TRBD1 is a possible D gene (7 bases). The CDR3 spans 19 residues. The V gene's germline CDR1 is MDHEN and CDR2 SYDVKM. The germline V and J ends were trimmed by 1 base and 4 bases, with 25 bases remaining between them. The CDR3 sequence: CASSLSGRGFVGSGETQYF. The CDR3 coding sequence is TGTGCCAGCAGTTTATCGGGCAGGGGGTTCGTCGGGAGCGGAGAGACCCAGTACTTC.

This rearrangement joins TRBV11-3 to TRBJ2-7; no firm D call. The CDR3 consists of 13 residues. Germline V lookup: CDR1 SGHNT, CDR2 YENEEA. The V and J ends lost 5 bases and 4 bases respectively, with 12 bases between them. CDR3 DNA: TGTGCCAGCAGCCCCTTTGCCTCGTACGAGCAGTACTTC. The encoded protein is CASSPFASYEQYF.

The CDR3 sequence: CAIREEGAGPRETQYF. In DNA form, the CDR3 reads TGTGCCATCAGGGAAGAAGGAGCGGGCCCTCGGGAGACCCAGTACTTC. This chain connects TRBV10-3 to TRBJ2-5; a weak D match, TRBD2 (6 bases). This CDR3 region has 16 residues. V shed 6 bases and J shed 5 bases, with 22 bases lying between them. Germline V CDR1 and CDR2: ENHRY, SYGVKD.

The V call is TRBV30, the J call TRBJ1-1, with 9 bases lining up with TRBD1. This CDR3 has 15 residues. V trimming: 2 bases; J trimming: 1 base; junction bases outside the gene matches: 5. Germline values: CDR1 GTSNPN, CDR2 SVGIG (reference sequence). The CDR3 sequence: CAWSTGTGRNTEAFF. CDR3 nucleotide sequence: TGTGCCTGGAGTACCGGGACAGGGAGGAACACTGAAGCTTTCTTT.

By share of the sample, this clone is medium-sized. The chain links TRBV10-3 to TRBJ1-5, with 7 bases matching TRBD1. Germline V CDR1 and CDR2: ENHRY, SYGVKD. CDR3 length equals 14 residues. After removal of 5 bases from V and 4 bases from J, the junction contained 5 bases not matched to a gene. The CDR3 is CAISTGDTNQPQHF. CDR3 DNA: TGTGCCATCAGTACAGGGGATACTAATCAGCCCCAGCATTTT.

This chain joins TRBV25-1 and TRBJ1-1; D is ambiguous. Per germline, CDR1 MGHDK and CDR2 SYGVNS. V lost 2 bases to trimming and J lost 4 bases, with 5 bases between them. CDR3 length: 12 amino acids. The CDR3 DNA reads TGTGCCAGCAGTGAAACGGGCACTGAAGCTTTCTTT. This sequence encodes CASSETGTEAFF.

The V call is TRBV7-4, the J call TRBJ2-7; TRBD2 agrees at 10 bases. J gave up 3 bases and V 6 bases, and 11 bases lay outside the gene matches. The germline V gene encodes CDR1 SGHVT and CDR2 SQSDAQ. This CDR3 is 16 amino acids long. The CDR3 here is CASSLIPTSGCYEQYF. The CDR3 bases are TGTGCCAGCAGTTTAATACCGACTAGCGGGTGCTACGAGCAGTACTTC.